These T cell receptor beta chains were read from a single sample in a study of T cells in Graves' hyperthyroidism and ophthalmopathy. In TCRdb, the multiplex PCR reads were re-called with MiXCR into one record per CDR3 protein. Of 250,000 to 300,000 distinct CDR3 sequences listed, about a sixth were seen once; the top ten hold 55% to 60%. The sample consisted of blood. All receptors derive from a woman aged 60 to 75 with Graves' ophthalmopathy. Each CDR3 is given with its conserved first and last residue. The order of the fields is J gene, D gene, clone size, V gene, CDR3 protein, CDR3 DNA. The D gene is left open where the match is weak. Clone size is shown for a subset of rows, as once, few, many or a class of expanded clone.

TRBJ2-7,NA,many,TRBV7-2,CASRLTGSYEQYF,TGTGCCAGCAGGCTAACAGGCTCCTACGAGCAGTACTTC
TRBJ2-1,NA,few,TRBV5-1,CASSFDIQGYNEQFF,TGCGCCAGCAGCTTTGACATTCAGGGATACAATGAGCAGTTCTTC
TRBJ2-7,NA,few,TRBV5-6,CASSLAGYGTESYEQYF,TGTGCCAGCAGCTTGGCCGGATATGGGACGGAATCCTACGAGCAGTACTTC
TRBJ1-2,TRBD1,NA,TRBV4-3,CASSPGQGNGYTF,TGCGCCAGCAGCCCGGGACAGGGAAACGGCTACACCTTC
TRBJ2-1,TRBD2,once,TRBV4-2,CASSQDNRASGDNEQFF,TGTGCCAGCAGCCAAGATAATAGGGCTAGCGGAGACAATGAGCAGTTCTTC
TRBJ2-1,NA,few,TRBV6-1,CASRPTGVLSYNEQFF,TGTGCCAGCAGACCAACGGGCGTCTTATCCTACAATGAGCAGTTCTTC
TRBJ2-7,TRBD2,many,TRBV5-1,CASSLVLAGPYEQYF,TGCGCCAGCAGCTTGGTACTAGCGGGACCCTACGAGCAGTACTTC
TRBJ1-1,NA,NA,TRBV4-1,CASSHPSSTGTTEAFF,TGCGCCAGCAGCCATCCAAGTTCTACAGGGACCACTGAAGCTTTCTTT
TRBJ1-6,NA,many,TRBV7-2,CASSRFLGSNSPLHF,TGTGCCAGCAGCCGTTTCCTGGGCTCTAATTCACCCCTCCACTTT
TRBJ2-3,NA,NA,TRBV29-1,CSVEDPQTSTDTQYF,TGCAGCGTTGAAGATCCCCAGACCAGCACAGATACGCAGTATTTT
TRBJ2-7,NA,many,TRBV30,CAWSVLGYEQYF,TGTGCCTGGAGTGTACTTGGCTACGAGCAGTACTTC
TRBJ2-1,TRBD2,many,TRBV20-1,CSALFTAGGSYNEQFF,TGCAGTGCGCTATTCACAGCGGGGGGCTCCTACAATGAGCAGTTCTTC
TRBJ2-1,TRBD1,many,TRBV7-2,CASSPWTGGSYNEQFF,TGTGCCAGCAGCCCGTGGACAGGGGGTTCCTACAATGAGCAGTTCTTC
TRBJ2-7,NA,many,TRBV10-3,CAIRASEHYEQYF,TGTGCCATCAGGGCCTCTGAACATTACGAGCAGTACTTC
TRBJ2-3,NA,many,TRBV5-8,CASSLARNTDTQYF,TGTGCCAGCAGCTTGGCCAGGAACACAGATACGCAGTATTTT
TRBJ1-2,NA,few,TRBV5-5,CASSLGRTANYGYTF,TGTGCCAGCAGCTTGGGGCGGACTGCTAACTATGGCTACACCTTC
TRBJ2-3,NA,many,TRBV5-1,CASSLASLTDTQYF,TGCGCCAGCAGCTTGGCTAGCCTCACAGATACGCAGTATTTT
TRBJ2-5,NA,many,TRBV3-1,CASSQTGPGETQYF,TGTGCCAGCAGCCAAACAGGGCCAGGAGAGACCCAGTACTTC
TRBJ1-3,NA,once,TRBV4-3,CASSQGPFSRARGPDAGNTIYF,TGCGCCAGCAGCCAAGGACCCTTCTCCCGTGCCAGGGGACCAGACGCTGGAAACACCATATATTTT
TRBJ2-3,NA,NA,TRBV4-2,CASSQDPTGVTDTQYF,TGTGCCAGCAGCCAAGATCCTACGGGCGTCACAGATACGCAGTATTTT
TRBJ2-2,NA,NA,TRBV14,CASSKVRGTGELFF,TGTGCCAGCAGCAAAGTCAGGGGCACCGGGGAGCTGTTTTTT
TRBJ2-7,TRBD1,many,TRBV7-2,CASSSGQGGTYEQYF,TGTGCCAGCAGCTCAGGACAGGGGGGGACCTACGAGCAGTACTTC
TRBJ1-2,NA,NA,TRBV19,CASSIDWTYGYTF,TGTGCCAGTAGTATCGACTGGACCTATGGCTACACCTTC
TRBJ1-1,NA,many,TRBV27,CASSVWGGNTEAFF,TGTGCCAGCAGTGTCTGGGGGGGGAACACTGAAGCTTTCTTT
TRBJ2-5,NA,few,TRBV19,CASSIVQGEETQYF,TGTGCCAGTAGTATAGTTCAGGGAGAAGAGACCCAGTACTTC
TRBJ1-3,NA,few,TRBV5-1,CASSFGHPGVDTIYF,TGCGCCAGCAGCTTTGGACATCCTGGGGTAGACACCATATATTTT
TRBJ2-2,TRBD2,many,TRBV9,CASSLAGTNTGELFF,TGTGCCAGCAGCCTAGCGGGGACTAACACCGGGGAGCTGTTTTTT
TRBJ2-7,NA,many,TRBV5-8,CADNLLGGSYEQYF,TGTGCCGACAATCTGTTAGGGGGCTCCTACGAGCAGTACTTC
TRBJ2-3,NA,many,TRBV7-2,CASSFYAGTDTQYF,TGTGCCAGCAGCTTCTACGCCGGCACAGATACGCAGTATTTT
TRBJ1-4,TRBD1,few,TRBV9,CASSGRDSFNEKLFF,TGTGCCAGCAGCGGCCGGGACAGCTTTAATGAAAAACTGTTTTTT
TRBJ1-6,TRBD1,NA,TRBV6-1,CASSGRDSHNSPLHF,TGTGCCAGCAGTGGCCGGGACAGTCATAATTCACCCCTCCACTTT
TRBJ2-3,TRBD2,many,TRBV7-2,CASSFASGRTDTQYF,TGTGCCAGCAGCTTCGCTAGCGGGAGAACAGATACGCAGTATTTT
TRBJ2-3,TRBD1,many,TRBV20-1,CSAYPRTGGANTQYF,TGCAGTGCGTACCCCCGGACAGGGGGCGCAAATACGCAGTATTTT
TRBJ2-2,TRBD1,NA,TRBV12-3/TRBV12-4,CASSFGTGLTGELFF,TGTGCCAGCAGTTTCGGGACAGGTCTCACCGGGGAGCTGTTTTTT
TRBJ2-3,TRBD1,NA,TRBV10-3,CASISRGTGQPGF,TGTGCCAGCATTTCTAGGGGGACAGGGCAACCGGGTTTT
TRBJ2-7,TRBD1,NA,TRBV6-1,CASSTTRQGTYEQYF,TGTGCCAGCAGTACGACTCGACAGGGGACCTACGAGCAGTACTTC
TRBJ2-1,NA,NA,TRBV4-3,CASSQAQHPLAHNEQFF,TGCGCCAGCAGCCAAGCCCAACACCCCCTAGCGCACAATGAGCAGTTCTTC
TRBJ2-3,NA,many,TRBV11-2,CASSPTGWGRDTQYF,TGTGCCAGCAGCCCCACAGGGTGGGGTAGGGATACGCAGTATTTT
TRBJ2-6,TRBD1,few,TRBV27,CASSLRPGTGLSGANVLTF,TGTGCCAGCAGTTTACGGCCCGGGACAGGACTTTCTGGGGCCAACGTCCTGACTTTC
TRBJ2-7,TRBD2,many,TRBV2,CASRVLAGAYEQYF,TGTGCCAGCCGCGTACTAGCGGGGGCGTACGAGCAGTACTTC
TRBJ2-3,NA,many,TRBV2,CASRGGLHTDTQYF,TGTGCCAGCAGAGGCGGACTACACACAGATACGCAGTATTTT
TRBJ2-2,NA,few,TRBV6-1,CASDRQNTGELFF,TGTGCCAGCGATAGACAGAACACCGGGGAGCTGTTTTTT
TRBJ2-2,TRBD1,NA,TRBV29-1,CSVGGGEGAHRAGELFF,TGCAGCGTTGGAGGAGGCGAGGGGGCCCATCGGGCCGGGGAGCTGTTTTTT
TRBJ2-2,NA,NA,TRBV7-2,CASSRFSGELFF,TGTGCCAGCAGCCGTTTTTCCGGGGAGCTGTTTTTT
TRBJ2-7,TRBD2,many,TRBV15,CATSPVRASGSYHEQYF,TGTGCCACCAGCCCCGTCAGGGCTAGCGGGAGTTACCACGAGCAGTACTTC
TRBJ2-1,NA,many,TRBV7-9,CASSLPAWVQFF,TGTGCCAGCAGCTTACCGGCGTGGGTGCAGTTCTTC
TRBJ1-1,NA,many,TRBV6-5,CASSYSAGQTEAFF,TGTGCCAGCAGTTACTCGGCAGGCCAAACTGAAGCTTTCTTT
TRBJ2-1,TRBD1,once,TRBV2,CASRDRTGPLDEQFF,TGTGCCAGCAGAGACCGGACAGGGCCTTTGGATGAGCAGTTCTTC
TRBJ2-5,NA,NA,TRBV27,CASSPLILQGGQETQYF,TGTGCCAGCAGTCCCTTAATCCTACAGGGAGGGCAAGAGACCCAGTACTTC
TRBJ1-5,TRBD1,many,TRBV2,CASSEQGVRGNQPQHF,TGTGCCAGCAGTGAACAGGGGGTAAGGGGCAATCAGCCCCAGCATTTT
TRBJ2-2,TRBD2,many,TRBV7-2,CASSLFAVAGGAGGELFF,TGTGCCAGCAGCTTATTCGCCGTAGCGGGGGGGGCTGGCGGGGAGCTGTTTTTT
TRBJ1-1,NA,NA,TRBV6-1,CASSESGGNTEAFF,TGTGCCAGCAGTGAATCGGGGGGGAACACTGAAGCTTTCTTT
TRBJ2-1,TRBD2,many,TRBV18,CASSPQTSGAGYNEQFF,TGTGCCAGCTCACCACAGACTAGCGGAGCGGGTTACAATGAGCAGTTCTTC
TRBJ1-2,TRBD1,many,TRBV6-1,CASSQTGTGGFGYTF,TGTGCCAGCAGTCAAACCGGGACAGGGGGCTTCGGCTACACCTTC
TRBJ1-5,NA,few,TRBV6-2/TRBV6-3,CASTNTDLGNQPQHF,TGTGCCAGCACAAACACAGATTTGGGGAATCAGCCCCAGCATTTT
TRBJ1-2,NA,NA,TRBV2,CASTVGGEFGYTF,TGTGCCAGCACTGTGGGTGGGGAATTTGGCTACACCTTC
TRBJ1-6,NA,many,TRBV3-1,CASSKSAGESPLHF,TGTGCCAGCAGCAAAAGTGCCGGGGAGTCACCCCTCCACTTT
TRBJ1-5,NA,NA,TRBV5-1,CASSLDGSGPQPQHF,TGCGCCAGCAGCTTGGACGGATCAGGGCCTCAGCCCCAGCATTTT
TRBJ2-3,NA,few,TRBV3-1,CASSQGMYTQYF,TGTGCCAGCAGCCAGGGGATGTATACGCAGTATTTT